Presented here are 20 T cell receptor beta chains from one specimen sequenced in a study of beta chain features in type 1 diabetes. Reverse transcribing all isolated RNA meant expressed TCRB transcripts were sequenced. Here immunoSEQ multiplex PCR was the method, and the copy in TCRdb shows in-frame clones only, minus some. Among 300,000 to 450,000 clones listed, about 12% were seen once. Sample: naive CD4+ T cells from blood. Every receptor here comes from a man aged 18 to 29 in good health.

The chain has TRBV7-2 and TRBJ1-2; possibly TRBD1 for D (5 bases). Trimming stripped 5 bases from V and 8 bases from J, with 24 bases between. The germline V gene encodes CDR1 SGHTA and CDR2 FQGNSA. CDR3 length equals 16 residues. As DNA, the CDR3 is TGTGCCAGCAGCGAAAACTACATGGGGCCAGATCGGGGCTACACCTTC. Translated, it gives CASSENYMGPDRGYTF.

In its sample, this clone was seen a few times. This chain joins TRBV7-2 and TRBJ1-5, with a possible D match to TRBD1 (5 bases). Germline V gene data show CDR1 as SGHTA and CDR2 as FQGNSA. The V and J ends lost 0 bases and 6 bases respectively, with 12 bases between them. This CDR3 comprises 15 residues. Written as DNA, the CDR3 is TGTGCCAGCAGCTTAGCTTCAGGGTTTAGTCAGCCCCAGCATTTT. It specifies CASSLASGFSQPQHF.

This clone came up a few times. V and J are TRBV5-6 and TRBJ1-5; D remains ambiguous. V lost 4 bases to trimming and J lost 2 bases, with 10 bases between them. The CDR3 loop spans 14 amino acids. Per the germline V gene, CDR1 is SGHDT and CDR2 is YYEEEE. CDR3 nucleotides: TGTGCCAGCAGCGGCCCTCTTCGCAATCAGCCCCAGCATTTT. This translates into CASSGPLRNQPQHF.

This clone showed up just a few times. J is TRBJ2-6 and V is TRBV30; 7 nucleotides line up with TRBD2. The J segment lost 1 base and the V segment lost 6 bases, leaving 9 bases of the junction unmatched. The CDR3 is made up of 16 amino acids. Per the germline V gene, CDR1 is GTSNPN and CDR2 is SVGIG (reference sequence). In nucleotides, the CDR3 is TGTGCCTGCCTAAGGGAGGGCTCGTCTGGGGCCAACGTCCTGACTTTC. Encoded protein: CACLREGSSGANVLTF.

There are a few counts of this clone. J is TRBJ2-1 and V is TRBV7-2; 11 positions match TRBD2. Germline V gene data show CDR1 as SGHTA and CDR2 as FQGNSA. The CDR3 has 15 amino acids. Unmatched junction bases numbered 3, after V lost 1 base and J lost 7 bases. The CDR3, as DNA: TGTGCCAGCAGCTTAGTAGCGGGAGGGTTGAATGAGCAGTTCTTC. This translates into CASSLVAGGLNEQFF.

This clone was detected only a few times. This rearrangement joins TRBV28 to TRBJ1-1; 8 bases line up with TRBD1. The ends lost 3 bases at V and 6 bases at J; junction bases unmatched: 9. Germline CDR1 reads MDHEN; CDR2 reads SYDVKM. The CDR3 sequence is 15 residues long. CDR3: CASSFLTGDYSEAFF. The CDR3 DNA is TGTGCCAGCAGTTTCCTGACAGGGGACTACTCTGAAGCTTTCTTT.

The CDR3: CASREDLRGQPQHF. CDR3 nucleotides: TGTGCCAGCCGAGAAGACCTTCGAGGTCAGCCCCAGCATTTT. The chain couples TRBV6-6 to TRBJ1-5; D is uncertain. Germline V CDR1 and CDR2: MNHNY, SVGAGI (reference sequence). This CDR3 is built from 14 residues. V dropped 8 bases and J dropped 6 bases, with 17 bases sitting between them.

The CDR3 spells CASSPLEGGLREKLFF. The CDR3, as DNA: TGTGCCAGCAGCCCCCTCGAAGGGGGCCTTCGGGAAAAACTGTTTTTT. The chain recombines TRBV4-2 with TRBJ1-4; 7 bases are shared with TRBD1. J gave up 8 bases and V 4 bases, and 13 bases lay outside the gene matches. The CDR3 runs to 16 residues. The germline V gene encodes CDR1 LGHNA and CDR2 YNFKEQ.

The chain joins TRBV30 to TRBJ2-3; 9 nucleotides match TRBD2. With V trimmed by 0 bases and J by 1 base, 5 bases remained unmatched. The CDR3 length is 16 residues. Germline V lookup: CDR1 GTSNPN, CDR2 SVGIG (reference sequence). The CDR3 loop is CAWSVEAGGGTDTQYF. The CDR3 DNA is TGTGCCTGGAGTGTCGAAGCGGGGGGTGGCACAGATACGCAGTATTTT.

This clone showed up just a few times. The chain recombines TRBV30 with TRBJ2-1, with D unresolved. Trimming removed 5 bases at V and 4 bases at J, with 12 bases between. CDR1 and CDR2 (germline): GTSNPN, SVGIG (reference sequence). The CDR3 has 13 residues. The CDR3 coding sequence is TGTGCCTGGCACGGTGGGCAATACAATGAGCAGTTCTTC. Protein: CAWHGGQYNEQFF.

The chain joins TRBV9 to TRBJ2-3; a weak D match, TRBD1 (6 bases). Trimming removed 3 bases from V and 2 bases from J, with 13 bases in between. The CDR3 runs 15 residues. Germline CDR1 SGDLS, CDR2 YYNGEE. This CDR3 is CASSAGRDTTDTQYF. CDR3 in DNA: TGTGCCAGCAGCGCAGGCCGGGACACCACAGATACGCAGTATTTT.

There are a few counts of this clone. This chain links TRBV6-1 with TRBJ1-2, with D possibly TRBD1 on 5 matching bases. Trimming stripped 4 bases from V and 2 bases from J, with 8 bases between. Germline V gives CDR1 MNHNS, CDR2 SASEGT. The CDR3 extends over 13 amino acids. The CDR3 region is CASSGQINYGYTF. The CDR3 coding sequence is TGTGCCAGCAGTGGACAGATCAACTATGGCTACACCTTC.

This clone was seen more than once but under ten times. The chain carries TRBV7-3 and TRBJ1-1; D possibly corresponds to TRBD1 (6 bases). Germline loops: CDR1 SGHTA, CDR2 FQGTGA. The V and J ends lost 4 bases and 3 bases respectively, with 12 bases between them. This CDR3 region has 14 residues. The CDR3 spells CASSSAGVDTEAFF. The CDR3 DNA reads TGTGCCAGCAGCTCCGCAGGGGTCGACACTGAAGCTTTCTTT. Based on the CDR3 plus reference TRBV7-3 and TRBJ1-1, the full variable domain is GAGVSQTPSNKVTEKGKYVELRCDPISGHTALYWYRQSLGQGPEFLIYFQGTGAADDSGLPNDRFFAVRPEGSVSTLKIQRTERGDSAVYLCASSSAGVDTEAFFGQGTRLTVV.

The rearrangement links TRBV5-1 to TRBJ1-4, with 7 positions matching TRBD1. J lost 5 bases, V lost 4 bases, and 5 bases had no gene match. CDR3 length: 14 residues. Germline V gene sequence: CDR1 SGHRS, CDR2 YFSETQ. For the CDR3, the DNA is TGCGCCAGCAGCCGGACAGGACAGAATGAAAAACTGTTTTTT. The encoded protein is CASSRTGQNEKLFF.

This clone appeared a few times. The V call is TRBV9, the J call TRBJ2-5; 7 positions agree with TRBD1. The CDR3 is 13 residues long. V lost 6 bases and J lost 1; bases outside the gene matches: 3. Looked up from germline, CDR1 is SGDLS and CDR2 is YYNGEE. The CDR3 coding sequence is TGTGCCAGCACCCGACAGGGCCAAGAGACCCAGTACTTC. Its protein is CASTRQGQETQYF.

This clone occurred a few times. Here the CDR3 reads CASSTRTGVGQPQHF. The CDR3 DNA reads TGTGCCAGCAGTACGAGGACAGGGGTAGGTCAGCCCCAGCATTTT. The V call is TRBV6-5, the J call TRBJ1-5; 9 bases are a match to TRBD1. The CDR3 length is 15 residues. V dropped 5 bases and J dropped 6; count of bases not matched to a gene: 8. Germline-derived CDR1 and CDR2 are MNHEY and SVGAGI.

The sample holds a few counts of this clone. The rearrangement joins TRBV2 to TRBJ1-4, with TRBD1 as a possible D gene (6 bases). The length of the CDR3 is 14 residues. The germline V gene encodes CDR1 SNHLY and CDR2 FYNNEI. The V and J ends lost 5 bases and 3 bases respectively, with 10 bases between them. This CDR3 reads CASSQGLANEKLFF. CDR3 coding DNA: TGTGCCAGCAGTCAGGGGTTGGCTAATGAAAAACTGTTTTTT. The whole variable domain, remainder taken from reference TRBV2 and TRBJ1-4, is EPEVTQTPSHQVTQMGQEVILRCVPISNHLYFYWYRQILGQKVEFLVSFYNNEISEKSEIFDDQFSVERPDGSNFTLKIRSTKLEDSAMYFCASSQGLANEKLFFGSGTQLSVL.

This clone was counted a few times. The chain couples TRBV5-1 to TRBJ2-7, with 7 bases identical to TRBD1. The length of the CDR3 is 15 residues. Per the germline V gene, CDR1 is SGHRS and CDR2 is YFSETQ. Trimming removed 3 bases from V and 1 base from J; junction bases left unmatched: 7. Here the CDR3 DNA reads TGCGCCAGCAGCTCCGGACAGGCAGTTTCCTACGAGCAGTACTTC. Protein product: CASSSGQAVSYEQYF.

Written as DNA, the CDR3 is TGTGCCTGGAGTTCGGGGGGGACCTCCTACGAGCAGTACTTC. It yields the protein CAWSSGGTSYEQYF. The rearrangement links TRBV30 to TRBJ2-7; 8 bases fit TRBD2. The V gene end was trimmed by 2 bases and the J gene end by 0 bases; junction bases not matched to a gene: 3. This CDR3 is built from 14 residues. Per germline, CDR1 GTSNPN and CDR2 SVGIG (reference sequence). The whole variable domain, remainder taken from reference TRBV30 and TRBJ2-7, is SQTIHQWPATLVQPVGSPLSLECTVEGTSNPNLYWYRQAAGRGLQLLFYSVGIGQISSEVPQNLSASRPQDRQFILSSKKLLLSDSGFYLCAWSSGGTSYEQYFGPGTRLTVT.

This clone was seen only a few times. The gene calls are TRBV5-4 and TRBJ2-3, with D possibly being TRBD2 (5 bases). Germline values: CDR1 SGHNT, CDR2 YYREEE (reference sequence). V was trimmed by 0 bases and J by 0 bases, leaving 17 bases between them. The CDR3 runs to 18 residues. CDR3: CASSLGRRAPTSTDTQYF. The CDR3 region has the DNA TGTGCCAGCAGCTTGGGTAGGCGGGCTCCCACTAGCACAGATACGCAGTATTTT.